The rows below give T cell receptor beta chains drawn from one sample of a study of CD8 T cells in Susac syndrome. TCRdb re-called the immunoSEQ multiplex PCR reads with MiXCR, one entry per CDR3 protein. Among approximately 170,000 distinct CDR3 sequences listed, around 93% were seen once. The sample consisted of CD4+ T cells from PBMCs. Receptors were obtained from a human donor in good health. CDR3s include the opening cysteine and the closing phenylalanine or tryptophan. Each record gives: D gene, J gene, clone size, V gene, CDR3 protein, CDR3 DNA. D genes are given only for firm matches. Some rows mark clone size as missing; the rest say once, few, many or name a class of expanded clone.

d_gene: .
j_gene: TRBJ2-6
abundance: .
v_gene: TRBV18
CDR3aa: CASSKNGWITGANVLTF
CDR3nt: TGTGCCAGCTCAAAAAACGGTTGGATTACTGGGGCCAACGTCCTGACTTTC

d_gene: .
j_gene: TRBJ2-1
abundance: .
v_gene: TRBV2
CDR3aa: CASSTYNEQFF
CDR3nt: TGTGCCAGCAGTACCTACAATGAGCAGTTCTTC

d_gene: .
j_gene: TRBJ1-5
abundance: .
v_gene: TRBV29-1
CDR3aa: CSVLPGSNQPQHF
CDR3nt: TGCAGCGTCCTACCCGGGAGCAATCAGCCCCAGCATTTT

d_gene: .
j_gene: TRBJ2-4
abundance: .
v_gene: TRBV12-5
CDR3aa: CASGRLNRERIQYF
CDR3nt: TGTGCTAGTGGTCGACTAAACAGGGAGCGCATTCAGTACTTC

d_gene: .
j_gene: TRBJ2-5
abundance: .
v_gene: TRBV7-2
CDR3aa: CASSSFGREETQYF
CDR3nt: TGTGCCAGCAGCTCCTTCGGCAGGGAGGAGACCCAGTACTTC

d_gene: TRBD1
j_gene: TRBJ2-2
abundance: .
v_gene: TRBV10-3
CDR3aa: CAIRGQSNTGELFF
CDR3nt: TGTGCCATCAGGGGACAGTCGAACACCGGGGAGCTGTTTTTT

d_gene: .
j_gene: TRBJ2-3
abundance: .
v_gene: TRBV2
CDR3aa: CASSYGGRDTQYF
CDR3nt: TGTGCCAGCAGTTACGGGGGCAGAGATACGCAGTATTTT

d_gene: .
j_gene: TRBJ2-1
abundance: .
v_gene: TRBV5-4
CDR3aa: CASSRSSNEQFF
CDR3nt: TGTGCCAGCAGCCGATCTAGTAATGAGCAGTTCTTC

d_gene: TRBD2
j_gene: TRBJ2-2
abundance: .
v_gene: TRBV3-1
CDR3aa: CASSQLLAGSGELFF
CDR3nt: TGTGCCAGCAGCCAATTACTAGCGGGGTCCGGGGAGCTGTTTTTT

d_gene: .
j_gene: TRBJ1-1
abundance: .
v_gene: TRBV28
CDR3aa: CATRSLPSEAFF
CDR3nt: TGTGCCACCCGTTCTTTACCTTCTGAAGCTTTCTTT

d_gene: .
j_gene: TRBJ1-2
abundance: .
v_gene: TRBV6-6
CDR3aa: CASSRQAEANYGYTF
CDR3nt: TGTGCCAGCAGTCGGCAAGCGGAAGCTAACTATGGCTACACCTTC

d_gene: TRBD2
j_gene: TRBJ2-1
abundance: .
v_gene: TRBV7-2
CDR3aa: CASTAGTSPYNEQFF
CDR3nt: TGTGCCAGCACTGCCGGGACTAGCCCCTACAATGAGCAGTTCTTC

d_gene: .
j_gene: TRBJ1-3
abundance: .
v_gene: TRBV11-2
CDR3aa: CASSPGWAGNTIYF
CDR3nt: TGTGCCAGCAGCCCCGGGTGGGCTGGAAACACCATATATTTT

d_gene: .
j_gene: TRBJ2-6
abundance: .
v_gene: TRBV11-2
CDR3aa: CASSLDPRWWIAGANVLTF
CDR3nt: TGTGCCAGCAGCTTAGATCCCCGATGGTGGATCGCTGGGGCCAACGTCCTGACTTTC

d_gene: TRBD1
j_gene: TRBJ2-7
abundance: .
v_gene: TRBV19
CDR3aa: CASYRGEQYF
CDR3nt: TGTGCCAGTTACAGGGGGGAACAGTACTTC

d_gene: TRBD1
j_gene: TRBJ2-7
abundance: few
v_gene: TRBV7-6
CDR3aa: CASSLQQGAYEQYF
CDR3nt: TGTGCCAGCAGCTTACAACAGGGGGCCTACGAGCAGTACTTC

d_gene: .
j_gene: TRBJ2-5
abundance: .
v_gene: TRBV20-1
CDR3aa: CSAPLGISPETQYF
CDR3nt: TGCAGTGCCCCCCTAGGGATAAGCCCCGAGACCCAGTACTTC

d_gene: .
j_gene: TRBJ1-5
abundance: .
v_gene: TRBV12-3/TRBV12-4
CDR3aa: CASSHPYQPQHF
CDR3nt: TGTGCCAGCTCCCATCCCTATCAGCCCCAGCATTTT

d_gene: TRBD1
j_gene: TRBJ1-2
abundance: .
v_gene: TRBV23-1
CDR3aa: CASSRPGDRGYGYTF
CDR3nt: TGCGCCAGCAGCCGCCCCGGGGACAGGGGCTATGGCTACACCTTC

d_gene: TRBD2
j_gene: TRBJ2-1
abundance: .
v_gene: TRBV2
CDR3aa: CASSESRDYGEQFF
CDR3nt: TGTGCCAGCAGTGAATCCCGGGACTACGGTGAGCAGTTCTTC

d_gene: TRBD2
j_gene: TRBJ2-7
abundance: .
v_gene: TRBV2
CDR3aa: CASRPTSGAFEQYF
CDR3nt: TGTGCCAGTAGACCGACTAGCGGGGCTTTCGAGCAGTACTTC

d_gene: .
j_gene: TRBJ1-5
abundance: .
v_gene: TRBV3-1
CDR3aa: CASSQEQREPQHF
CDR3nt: TGTGCCAGCAGCCAAGAGCAGCGGGAGCCCCAGCATTTT

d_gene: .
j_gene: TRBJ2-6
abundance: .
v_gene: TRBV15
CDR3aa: CATSSGDPGANVLTF
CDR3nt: TGTGCCACCAGCAGTGGTGATCCTGGGGCCAACGTCCTGACTTTC

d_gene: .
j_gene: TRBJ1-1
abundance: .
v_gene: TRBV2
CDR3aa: CASQGYTEAFF
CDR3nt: TGTGCCAGCCAGGGGTACACTGAAGCTTTCTTT

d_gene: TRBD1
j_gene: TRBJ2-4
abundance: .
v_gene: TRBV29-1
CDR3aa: CSVERGTGAKNIQYF
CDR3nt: TGCAGCGTTGAGAGGGGGACAGGGGCCAAAAACATTCAGTACTTC

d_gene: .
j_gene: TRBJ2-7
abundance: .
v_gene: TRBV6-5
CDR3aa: CASSYSGSVSYEQYF
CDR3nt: TGTGCCAGCAGTTACTCAGGGTCGGTATCCTACGAGCAGTACTTC

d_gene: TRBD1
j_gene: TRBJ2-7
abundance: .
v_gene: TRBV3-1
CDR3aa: CASSPPGTGVYEQYF
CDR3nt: TGTGCCAGCAGCCCCCCGGGGACAGGGGTCTACGAGCAGTACTTC

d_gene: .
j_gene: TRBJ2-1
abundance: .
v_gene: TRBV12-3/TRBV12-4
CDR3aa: CASSFDRPYNEQFF
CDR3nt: TGTGCCAGCAGTTTTGATCGGCCCTACAATGAGCAGTTCTTC

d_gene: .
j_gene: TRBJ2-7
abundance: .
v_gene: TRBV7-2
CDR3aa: CASSSGHLYEQYF
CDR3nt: TGTGCCAGCAGCTCCGGACACCTCTACGAGCAGTACTTC

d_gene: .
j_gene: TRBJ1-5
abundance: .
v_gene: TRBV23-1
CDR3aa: CASRYRRLSNQPQHF
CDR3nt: TGCGCCAGTCGGTACAGGCGTCTTAGCAATCAGCCCCAGCATTTT

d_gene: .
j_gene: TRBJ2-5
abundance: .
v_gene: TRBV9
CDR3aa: CASSARQFQETQYF
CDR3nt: TGTGCCAGCAGCGCGAGACAGTTCCAAGAGACCCAGTACTTC

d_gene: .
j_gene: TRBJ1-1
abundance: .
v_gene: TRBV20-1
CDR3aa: CSATKGGGLNTEAFF
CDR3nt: TGCAGTGCTACCAAAGGTGGGGGTTTGAACACTGAAGCTTTCTTT

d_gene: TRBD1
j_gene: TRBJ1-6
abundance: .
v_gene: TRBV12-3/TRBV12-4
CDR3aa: CASSMTGDNSPLHF
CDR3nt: TGTGCCAGCAGCATGACAGGGGATAATTCACCCCTCCACTTT

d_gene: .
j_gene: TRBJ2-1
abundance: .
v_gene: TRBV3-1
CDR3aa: CASSQANRQGTKNEQFF
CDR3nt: TGTGCCAGCAGCCAAGCCAACCGACAGGGGACTAAGAATGAGCAGTTCTTC

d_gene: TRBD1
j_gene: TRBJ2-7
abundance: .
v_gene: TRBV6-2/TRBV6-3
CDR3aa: CASGEGTAQYF
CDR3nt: TGTGCCAGTGGGGAAGGGACAGCCCAGTACTTC